This T cell receptor beta chain was documented in a study of identical twins. The CDR3 has 15 residues. V was trimmed by 7 bases and J by 4 bases, leaving 18 bases between them. The germline gives CDR1 SNHLY, CDR2 FYNNEI. TCRdb reprocessed the 5' RACE reads via MiXCR and lists one record per CDR3 protein. In the table there are about 660,000 distinct CDR3 sequences, approximately 9% of which are singletons. This clonotype has just a few counts. These data were also reused for a study on yellow fever vaccine responses in identical twins.

This clonotype originated in a woman aged 18-29 years in good health. J is TRBJ2-3 and V is TRBV2; D is possibly TRBD2 (6 bases). Sequenced material: PBMCs. CDR3 nucleotide sequence: TGTGCCAGCACACGGGAGAAGTTAGCGGCAGATACGCAGTATTTT. This encodes CASTREKLAADTQYF.